These 8 T cell receptor beta chains share one sample of origin, sequenced in a study of T cell responses to AZD1222 COVID-19 vaccine. The table came from immunoSEQ multiplex PCR; TCRdb's copy has only in-frame clones and leaves some out. The repertoire holds around 88,000 clones, with 89% as singletons. Sequences were derived from peripheral blood, sampled on day 0 of MenACWY control vaccination. Receptors were obtained from an adult in good health.

The rearrangement links TRBV11-3 to TRBJ1-1; D ambiguous. V shed 4 bases and J shed 0 bases, with 12 bases lying between them. Germline values: CDR1 SGHNT, CDR2 YENEEA. The CDR3 has 15 residues. Here the CDR3 reads CASSYPFGVNTEAFF. CDR3 nucleotide sequence: TGTGCCAGCAGCTATCCGTTCGGGGTGAACACTGAAGCTTTCTTT. Combining the CDR3 with reference TRBV11-3 and TRBJ1-1 gives the whole variable domain EAGVVQSPRYKIIEKKQPVAFWCNPISGHNTLYWYLQNLGQGPELLIRYENEEAVDDSQLPKDRFSAERLKGVDSTLKIQPAELGDSAVYLCASSYPFGVNTEAFFGQGTRLTVV.

The chain couples TRBV28 to TRBJ1-2; 7 nucleotides match TRBD1. V lost 4 bases to trimming and J lost 3 bases; unmatched junction nucleotides: 5. This CDR3 comprises 14 residues. The V gene's germline CDR1 is MDHEN and CDR2 SYDVKM. CDR3 residues: CASSWAGGYYGYTF. CDR3 coding DNA: TGTGCCAGCAGTTGGGCAGGGGGGTACTATGGCTACACCTTC.

The J gene is TRBJ2-1, the V gene TRBV27; 9 bases line up with TRBD1. The CDR3 extends over 14 amino acids. CDR1 and CDR2 (germline): MNHEY, SMNVEV (reference sequence). Losses at the gene ends were 3 bases for V and 8 bases for J; bases not matched to a gene: 5. The CDR3 loop is CASSLRTGDHEQFF. In DNA form, the CDR3 reads TGTGCCAGCAGTTTGAGGACAGGGGATCATGAGCAGTTCTTC.

This clone has a single count. The chain links TRBV30 to TRBJ2-5; 8 bases fit TRBD1. Trimming took 3 bases from V and 10 from J; bases not matched to a gene: 7. The CDR3 has 12 amino acids. CDR1 and CDR2 (germline): GTSNPN, SVGIG (reference sequence). The CDR3 spells CAWSINRGSQYF. The CDR3 DNA is TGTGCCTGGAGCATAAACAGGGGGAGCCAGTACTTC.

CDR3 region: CASSLFRGQGTGELFF. The CDR3 coding sequence is TGTGCCAGCAGCTTGTTCAGGGGGCAGGGGACCGGGGAGCTGTTTTTT. The rearrangement uses TRBV7-2 and TRBJ2-2; 8 nucleotides line up with TRBD1. Germline lookup yields CDR1 SGHTA and CDR2 FQGNSA. The CDR3 has 16 amino acids. V gave up 3 bases and J gave up 5 bases; unmatched junction bases: 8. Full variable domain (rest looked up from reference TRBV7-2 and TRBJ2-2): GAGVSQSPSNKVTEKGKDVELRCDPISGHTALYWYRQSLGQGLEFLIYFQGNSAPDKSGLPSDRFSAERTGGSVSTLTIQRTQQEDSAVYLCASSLFRGQGTGELFFGEGSRLTVL.

The chain recombines TRBV6-5 with TRBJ1-4, with D hard to call. The CDR3 length is 13 residues. Germline assignment: CDR1 MNHEY and CDR2 SVGAGI. The V end was cut by 2 bases, the J end by 3 bases, with 4 bases between. DNA for the CDR3: TGTGCCAGCAGTTACGGGGCTAATGAAAAACTGTTTTTT. It yields the protein CASSYGANEKLFF.

This chain joins TRBV7-9 and TRBJ2-3; 9 bases match TRBD1. J was trimmed by 3 bases and V by 1 base; bases with no gene match: 8. The V gene's germline CDR1 is SEHNR and CDR2 FQNEAQ (reference sequence). This CDR3 comprises 17 residues. CDR3 sequence: CASSLGIDRGWTDTQYF. The CDR3 region has the DNA TGTGCCAGCAGCTTAGGGATTGACAGGGGGTGGACAGATACGCAGTATTTT.

The chain combines TRBV27 with TRBJ1-5, with a possible D match to TRBD1 (5 bases). This CDR3 region has 13 residues. Trimming took 3 bases from V and 4 from J, leaving 7 bases between them. From germline, CDR1 is MNHEY and CDR2 SMNVEV (reference sequence). CDR3 region: CASSFGGNQPQHF. DNA of the CDR3: TGTGCCAGCAGTTTCGGGGGGAATCAGCCCCAGCATTTT.